Presented here are 30 T cell receptor beta chains from one specimen sequenced in a study of T-cell memory formation after mild COVID-19. Each CDR3 protein is one row after TCRdb ran MiXCR on the 5' RACE reads. The sample lists roughly 200,000 distinct CDR3 sequences, about a sixth occurring once. The material sequenced was PBMCs or a T cell subset sorted from them (not recorded which). These receptors all come from an adult woman who had mild COVID-19 (a few samples of this study predate the infection). Cell type and time point are not known.

This chain connects TRBV6-2 or TRBV6-3 to TRBJ2-7; 8 bases align to TRBD2. The CDR3 runs 15 residues. With 7 bases clipped from V and 2 bases from J, the junction kept 10 bases outside the gene matches. CDR1 and CDR2 from the germline V gene are MNHEY and SVGEGT. The CDR3 is CASIHRERGPYEQYF. DNA of the CDR3: TGTGCCAGCATTCATAGGGAGCGGGGGCCCTACGAGCAGTACTTC.

The V and J genes are TRBV12-3 or TRBV12-4 and TRBJ1-2; tentative D call: TRBD1 (6 bases). This CDR3 has 14 residues. Trimming cost V 3 bases and J 3 bases, with 11 bases left between them. The CDR3 loop is CASSLAGADYGYTF. The CDR3, as DNA: TGTGCCAGCAGTTTGGCGGGGGCGGACTATGGCTACACCTTC.

The chain recombines TRBV3-1 with TRBJ2-7; perhaps TRBD1 as D (6 bases). The CDR3 runs to 16 residues. Per germline, CDR1 LGHDT and CDR2 YNNKEL (reference sequence). Trimming took off 1 base at V and 0 bases at J, with 13 bases between the two ends. The CDR3 region is CASSQGFRGASYEQYF. The CDR3 DNA follows: TGTGCCAGCAGCCAAGGGTTCAGGGGAGCCTCCTACGAGCAGTACTTC.

Only a few counts were recorded for this clonotype. This chain links TRBV4-1 with TRBJ1-1; D not resolved. This CDR3 spans 17 amino acids. Trimming took off 0 bases at V and 2 bases at J, with 16 bases between the two ends. Germline lookup yields CDR1 MGHRA and CDR2 YSYEKL. The CDR3 spells CASSQDRWREPNTEAFF. CDR3 coding DNA: TGCGCCAGCAGCCAAGATAGGTGGAGGGAGCCCAACACTGAAGCTTTCTTT.

This clonotype has only a few counts. The chain joins TRBV12-3 or TRBV12-4 to TRBJ1-2; tentative D call: TRBD1 (6 bases). The CDR3 contains 15 residues. With 2 bases removed from V and 2 bases from J, the gap between germline ends came to 12 bases. In nucleotides, the CDR3 is TGTGCCAGCAGTTTAAGCGACAGGAGCAACTATGGCTACACCTTC. Its translation: CASSLSDRSNYGYTF.

This clonotype appeared a few times. The chain links TRBV24-1 to TRBJ2-3; possibly TRBD2 for D (6 bases). Germline V gives CDR1 KGHDR, CDR2 SFDVKD. The ends were cut back, 9 bases at V and 3 bases at J, with 15 bases in the middle. This CDR3 is 14 amino acids long. CDR3 loop: CATAGRGTTDTQYF. The CDR3 DNA follows: TGTGCCACCGCGGGTCGGGGGACTACAGATACGCAGTATTTT.

The chain links TRBV7-2 to TRBJ2-1; 12 nucleotides align to TRBD2. V trimming: 5 bases; J trimming: 8 bases; junction bases outside the gene matches: 7. Germline assignment: CDR1 SGHTA and CDR2 FQGNSA. The CDR3 length is 15 residues. This CDR3 reads CASSLSSGRADEQFF. The DNA for the CDR3 is TGTGCCAGCAGCCTTTCTAGCGGGAGGGCGGATGAGCAGTTCTTC.

V usage is TRBV12-3 or TRBV12-4 and J usage is TRBJ2-5; the D call may be TRBD1 or TRBD2 (5 bases each). With 5 bases removed from V and 2 bases from J, the gap between germline ends came to 9 bases. This CDR3 has 13 residues. Here the CDR3 reads CASSRDLQETQYF. DNA of the CDR3: TGTGCCAGCAGTCGGGACCTACAAGAGACCCAGTACTTC.

This clonotype has a handful of counts. CDR3 sequence: CASTRTVTGELFF. The CDR3 DNA sequence: TGTGCCAGCACCAGGACCGTCACCGGGGAGCTGTTTTTT. The V call is TRBV2, the J call TRBJ2-2; no firm D call. The CDR3 contains 13 residues. Germline V gene lookup returns CDR1 SNHLY and CDR2 FYNNEI. V dropped 7 bases and J dropped 4 bases, with 10 bases sitting between them.

This clonotype has just a few counts. The genes are TRBV7-9 and TRBJ2-1; D possibly uses TRBD1 or TRBD2 (6 bases each). The germline CDR1 and CDR2 sequences are SEHNR and FQNEAQ (reference sequence). This CDR3 comprises 16 residues. V gave up 1 base and J gave up 10 bases, with 20 bases separating them. CDR3 sequence (DNA): TGTGCCAGCAGCTTAGAGGGGTCGGGGGCCCTCCGAGAGCAGTTCTTC. Translating it yields CASSLEGSGALREQFF.

The chain recombines TRBV18 with TRBJ2-3; perhaps TRBD1 as D (5 bases). CDR3 length equals 16 residues. Germline CDR1 is KGHSH and CDR2 is LQKENI. Trimming left V 3 bases short and J 2 bases short, with 15 bases between. The CDR3 is CASSPRQLVVTDTQYF. The CDR3 DNA is TGTGCCAGCTCACCTAGACAGCTCGTGGTCACAGATACGCAGTATTTT.

The V gene is TRBV20-1, the J gene TRBJ2-2; the match to TRBD2 covers 7 bases. The junction had 5 bases not matched to a gene; V was cut back by 6 bases and J by 1 base. This CDR3 is 14 amino acids long. Germline V gene lookup returns CDR1 DFQATT and CDR2 SNEGSKA (reference sequence). The CDR3, as DNA: TGCAGTGCACGCCTAGCGGTGAACACCGGGGAGCTGTTTTTT. As protein: CSARLAVNTGELFF.

This clonotype occurred many times. The chain recombines TRBV5-1 with TRBJ2-7; D possibly uses TRBD1 or TRBD2 (5 bases each). CDR1 and CDR2 (germline): SGHRS, YFSETQ. This CDR3 region has 14 residues. V lost 0 bases and J 3 bases, leaving 10 bases between the germline ends. The CDR3 sequence: CASSLGGGIYEQYF. The CDR3 DNA sequence: TGCGCCAGCAGCTTGGGTGGGGGAATCTACGAGCAGTACTTC.

This clonotype was observed a few times. The chain uses TRBV15 and TRBJ2-1; D gene ambiguous. The CDR3 runs 12 residues. The germline V gene has CDR1 LNHNV and CDR2 YYDKDF (reference sequence). V was pared by 4 bases and J by 5 bases, with 6 bases between. The CDR3, as DNA: TGTGCCACCAGCAAGCCAGACAATGAGCAGTTCTTC. Protein: CATSKPDNEQFF.

This clonotype was recorded a few times. The chain couples TRBV20-1 to TRBJ1-2, with TRBD1 as a possible D gene (6 bases). This CDR3 spans 10 amino acids. Germline V lookup: CDR1 DFQATT, CDR2 SNEGSKA (reference sequence). With 5 bases removed from V and 7 bases from J, the gap between germline ends came to 8 bases. The CDR3: CSAGTPGYTF. The DNA for the CDR3 is TGCAGTGCTGGGACACCTGGCTACACCTTC.

In its sample, this clonotype was seen a few times. The chain employs TRBV28 and TRBJ2-1; D is uncertain. The CDR3 is 11 amino acids. The V gene's germline CDR1 is MDHEN and CDR2 SYDVKM. The V end lost 6 bases, the J end lost 11 bases, and 11 bases lay between the germline ends. CDR3 sequence reads: CASSLAPKQFF. The CDR3 DNA reads TGTGCCAGCAGCCTCGCCCCTAAGCAGTTCTTC.

This clonotype was seen more than once but under ten times. The chain uses TRBV18 and TRBJ2-1; unclear D gene. V dropped 1 base and J dropped 0 bases, with 7 bases sitting between them. Germline CDR1 is KGHSH and CDR2 is LQKENI. CDR3 length equals 15 residues. The CDR3 region has the DNA TGTGCCAGCTCACCACAGACAAACTCCTACAATGAGCAGTTCTTC. Translating gives CASSPQTNSYNEQFF.

This clonotype was detected only a few times. The chain has TRBV7-3 and TRBJ2-2; 12 positions match TRBD2. Germline V gene data show CDR1 as SGHTA and CDR2 as FQGTGA. With V trimmed by 5 bases and J by 6 bases, 4 bases remained unmatched. The CDR3 loop spans 15 amino acids. The CDR3 region is CASSQTSGGPGELFF. CDR3 coding DNA: TGTGCCAGCAGCCAGACTAGCGGGGGTCCCGGGGAGCTGTTTTTT.

The chain employs TRBV5-6 and TRBJ2-5, with D maybe TRBD1 (6 bases). This CDR3 has 18 residues. V lost 4 bases and J lost 1, with 23 bases in between. Germline assignment: CDR1 SGHDT and CDR2 YYEEEE. The DNA for the CDR3 is TGTGCCAGCAGCCCGACGTCTACTAGACAGGACCTCCAAGAGACCCAGTACTTC. This sequence encodes CASSPTSTRQDLQETQYF.

On this clonotype: A much larger clone sits a single nucleotide away, making a read error possible. The chain carries TRBV27 and TRBJ2-7; 8 nucleotides match TRBD1. CDR1 and CDR2 from the germline V gene are MNHEY and SMNVEV (reference sequence). This CDR3 region has 14 residues. V lost 6 bases and J lost 0; bases outside the gene matches: 4. The CDR3 loop reads CASRQTGDSYEQYF. CDR3 sequence (DNA): TGTGCCAGCAGGCAGACAGGGGACTCCTACGAGCAGTACTTC.

This clonotype was seen many times. The chain has TRBV2 and TRBJ2-1; D uncertain. V was cut by 1 base and J by 10 bases, with 5 bases left in between. The germline CDR1 and CDR2 sequences are SNHLY and FYNNEI. This CDR3 spans 11 amino acids. The DNA for the CDR3 is TGTGCCAGCAGTGAAGTGAGGGAGCAGTTCTTC. Translated, it gives CASSEVREQFF.

This clonotype was detected a few times. The chain links TRBV7-2 to TRBJ1-2; the D gene is possibly TRBD1 (5 bases). Germline CDR1 reads SGHTA; CDR2 reads FQGNSA. The CDR3 extends over 13 amino acids. V was cut by 3 bases and J by 5 bases, with 10 bases left in between. For the CDR3, the DNA is TGTGCCAGCAGCTTTGGGGGTCCTTATGGCTACACCTTC. As protein: CASSFGGPYGYTF.

This clonotype was detected a few times. V is TRBV7-9 and J is TRBJ2-3; 8 bases are shared with TRBD1. V lost 1 base to trimming and J lost 3 bases; unmatched junction nucleotides: 9. The germline V gene encodes CDR1 SEHNR and CDR2 FQNEAQ (reference sequence). The CDR3 sequence is 17 residues long. CDR3 amino acids: CASSLGSTGARTDTQYF. The CDR3 nucleotides are TGTGCCAGCAGCTTAGGTTCGACAGGGGCCAGGACAGATACGCAGTATTTT.

This clonotype has a handful of counts. The genes are TRBV12-3 or TRBV12-4 and TRBJ2-2; D gene ambiguous. CDR3 length equals 14 residues. Trimming cost V 2 bases and J 6 bases, with 10 bases left between them. The CDR3 protein is CASSLHGNAGELFF. CDR3 coding DNA: TGTGCCAGCAGTTTACATGGTAATGCCGGGGAGCTGTTTTTT.

Details on this clonotype: One end of the junction is discordant with germline, which a read error may explain. This chain links TRBV7-7 with TRBJ1-3; TRBD1 aligns across 9 bases. Germline V gives CDR1 SSHAT, CDR2 FNYEAQ (reference sequence). The CDR3 sequence is 17 residues long. The CDR3 sequence: CASSLDPGTGPGNTIYF. The CDR3 region has the DNA TGTGCTAGCAGCTTAGATCCGGGGACAGGGCCTGGAAACACCATATATTTT.

The chain combines TRBV12-3 or TRBV12-4 with TRBJ1-6; D not certain. V shed 1 base and J shed 9 bases, with 4 bases lying between them. The CDR3 is 12 residues long. The CDR3 loop reads CASSLGGSPLHF. The CDR3 region has the DNA TGTGCCAGCAGTTTAGGGGGTTCACCCCTCCACTTT.

The chain joins TRBV5-1 to TRBJ1-2, with 8 nucleotides matching TRBD1. The germline gives CDR1 SGHRS, CDR2 YFSETQ. Trimming at V came to 4 bases and at J to 4 bases, leaving 3 bases not matched to a gene. The CDR3 is made up of 13 amino acids. CDR3 sequence reads: CASSTTGVYGYTF. CDR3 DNA sequence: TGCGCCAGCAGCACGACAGGGGTCTATGGCTACACCTTC.

The rearrangement uses TRBV15 and TRBJ2-7, with 8 nucleotides matching TRBD1. J was trimmed by 1 base and V by 0 bases; bases with no gene match: 8. CDR3 size: 17 residues. Germline loops: CDR1 LNHNV, CDR2 YYDKDF (reference sequence). In DNA, the CDR3 is TGTGCCACCAGCAGAGACGCGGCAGGGGGCTGGTCCTACGAGCAGTACTTC. Its translation: CATSRDAAGGWSYEQYF.

The chain has TRBV2 and TRBJ1-2, with D possibly TRBD1 on 5 matching bases. This CDR3 region has 15 residues. The germline V and J ends were trimmed by 4 bases and 3 bases, with 15 bases remaining between them. CDR1 SNHLY and CDR2 FYNNEI come from the germline V gene. As DNA, the CDR3 is TGTGCCAGCAGTGGCCCCGGGGCGAACGACTATGGCTACACCTTC. Translated, it gives CASSGPGANDYGYTF.

This clonotype was detected ten times or more. V gene TRBV6-5 combines with J gene TRBJ1-5; maybe TRBD1 (5 bases). The CDR3 totals 14 residues. The germline V and J ends were trimmed by 0 bases and 9 bases, with 12 bases remaining between them. Germline V CDR1 and CDR2: MNHEY, SVGAGI. The CDR3: CASSYSAGGGPQHF. The CDR3 DNA is TGTGCCAGCAGTTACTCTGCCGGGGGAGGGCCCCAGCATTTT.